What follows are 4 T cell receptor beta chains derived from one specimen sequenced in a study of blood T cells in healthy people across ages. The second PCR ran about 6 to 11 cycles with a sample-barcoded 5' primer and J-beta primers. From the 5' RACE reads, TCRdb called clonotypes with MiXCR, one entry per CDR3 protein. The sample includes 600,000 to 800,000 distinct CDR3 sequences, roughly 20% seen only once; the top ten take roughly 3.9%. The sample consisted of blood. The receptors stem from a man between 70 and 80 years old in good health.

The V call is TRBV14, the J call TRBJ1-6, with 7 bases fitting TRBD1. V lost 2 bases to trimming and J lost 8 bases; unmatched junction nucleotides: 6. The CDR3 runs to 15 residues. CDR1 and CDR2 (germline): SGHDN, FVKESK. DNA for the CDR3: TGTGCCAGCAGCCAAACGACAGGGAGGCATTCACCCCTCCACTTT. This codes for CASSQTTGRHSPLHF.

The CDR3 DNA reads TGTGCCAGCAGCCCTTGGGACACCGACACTGAAGCTTTCTTT. Amino acids: CASSPWDTDTEAFF. The chain recombines TRBV3-1 with TRBJ1-1; perhaps TRBD1 as D (6 bases). The CDR3 length is 14 residues. CDR1 is LGHDT and CDR2 is YNNKEL in the germline V gene (reference sequence). V lost 4 bases and J 3 bases, leaving 12 bases between the germline ends.

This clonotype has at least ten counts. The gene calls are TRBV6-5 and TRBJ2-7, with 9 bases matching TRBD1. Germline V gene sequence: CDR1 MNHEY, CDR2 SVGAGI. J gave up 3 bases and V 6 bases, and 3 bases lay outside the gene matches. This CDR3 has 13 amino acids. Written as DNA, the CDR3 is TGTGCCAGCAGCTCGGACAGGGGCTACGAGCAGTACTTC. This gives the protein CASSSDRGYEQYF.

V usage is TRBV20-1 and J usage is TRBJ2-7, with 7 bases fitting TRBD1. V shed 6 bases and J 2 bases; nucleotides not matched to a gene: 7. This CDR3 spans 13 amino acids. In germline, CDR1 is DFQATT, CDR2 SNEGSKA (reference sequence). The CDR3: CSAPRTGTYEQYF. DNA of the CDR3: TGCAGTGCACCACGGACAGGCACCTACGAGCAGTACTTC.